This TCR beta chain appears in the sequencing data of a study of T cells in Graves' hyperthyroidism and ophthalmopathy. This clonotype was seen repeatedly, ten times or more. The antigen remains undetermined. Unmatched junction bases numbered 6, after V lost 5 bases and J lost 5 bases. The CDR3 sequence is 15 residues long. Germline loops: CDR1 MGHDK, CDR2 SYGVNS. Study-wide points: Researchers found most expanded thyroid clonotypes above 0.001 in blood as well.

What was amplified from RNA transcripts were TCR beta CDR3 regions. The primer set for the first-round RT-PCR of the TCR CDR3 was HTBI. TCRdb re-derived calls from the multiplex PCR reads in MiXCR, one entry per CDR3 protein. The data contain 480,000 or so distinct CDR3 sequences, 13% to 15% of them singletons. Stable disease denoted Graves' hyperthyroidism without ophthalmopathy progression within 18 months. Patients between 18 and 65 years old had hyperthyroidism, newly diagnosed and lasting under 2 months. Sequenced input: blood. The TCR sequence derives from a woman aged 18-29 years with Graves' hyperthyroidism. V usage is TRBV25-1 and J usage is TRBJ2-3; 11 bases are shared with TRBD1. Written as DNA, the CDR3 is TGTGCCAGCAGTAGGACAGGGGGCGAGGGAGATACGCAGTATTTT. Translation gives CASSRTGGEGDTQYF.